A single sample is the source of the 24 T cell receptor beta chains below, sequenced in a study of early T cells in non-severe SARS-CoV-2 infection (dated by TCRdb to the early 2020s). Libraries were prepared through 5' RACE. The sequencer was a NextSeq 500. The public reads were run again by TCRdb, first through fastp at Q25 and then through MiXCR, and only productive beta chains were kept. Records with the same CDR3 protein are collapsed into one entry carrying the most frequent genes and DNA. This sample lists roughly 88,000 distinct CDR3 sequences; approximately 14% were detected once. The ten largest clones represent under 7.5% of the sample. The sequencing input was whole blood. The receptor source for this set is an adult who was a healthcare worker with PCR-confirmed SARS-CoV-2 infection or an uninfected control (not recorded which).

The chain combines TRBV28 with TRBJ2-2; 7 nucleotides align to TRBD2. V trimming: 1 base; J trimming: 5 bases; junction bases outside the gene matches: 4. The CDR3 covers 15 residues. The germline V gene has CDR1 MDHEN and CDR2 SYDVKM. CDR3 amino acids: CASSLFQGGTGELFF. The CDR3 DNA is TGTGCCAGCAGTTTATTCCAGGGAGGGACCGGGGAGCTGTTTTTT.

The rearrangement links TRBV7-9 to TRBJ1-1; D not certain. The CDR3 runs to 14 residues. V shed 5 bases and J shed 1 base, with 11 bases lying between them. CDR1 is SEHNR, CDR2 FQNEAQ, per germline (reference sequence). CDR3 loop: CASSPPPGNTEAFF. CDR3 DNA sequence: TGTGCCAGCAGCCCCCCCCCGGGGAACACTGAAGCTTTCTTT.

This clonotype was seen repeatedly, ten times or more. The chain joins TRBV11-2 to TRBJ2-2; 7 bases map to TRBD2. J gave up 1 base and V 1 base, and 3 bases lay outside the gene matches. Germline V gene sequence: CDR1 SGHAT, CDR2 FQNNGV. The CDR3 has 16 residues. The CDR3 sequence: CASSLGVAGNTGELFF. In nucleotides, the CDR3 is TGTGCCAGCAGCTTAGGAGTAGCGGGGAACACCGGGGAGCTGTTTTTT.

This clonotype was picked up many times. The V and J genes are TRBV7-9 and TRBJ2-2; possible D gene TRBD1, 5 bases. This CDR3 contains 15 residues. V lost 5 bases and J lost 0, with 10 bases in between. Germline assignment: CDR1 SEHNR and CDR2 FQNEAQ (reference sequence). This CDR3 reads CASSGQGTNTGELFF. In DNA, the CDR3 is TGTGCCAGCAGCGGTCAGGGAACGAACACCGGGGAGCTGTTTTTT.

The CDR3: CASSPDSNIYEQYF. In DNA, the CDR3 is TGCGCCAGCAGCCCCGACAGCAACATCTACGAGCAGTACTTC. The chain combines TRBV5-1 with TRBJ2-7; possible D gene TRBD1, 5 bases. V lost 4 bases to trimming and J lost 3 bases, with 14 bases between them. Germline V gives CDR1 SGHRS, CDR2 YFSETQ. This CDR3 has 14 residues. The entire variable domain, with the rest obtained from reference TRBV5-1 and TRBJ2-7, is as follows: KAGVTQTPRYLIKTRGQQVTLSCSPISGHRSVSWYQQTPGQGLQFLFEYFSETQRNKGNFPGRFSGRQFSNSRSEMNVSTLELGDSALYLCASSPDSNIYEQYFGPGTRLTVT.

The gene calls are TRBV12-3 or TRBV12-4 and TRBJ2-3, with D tentatively TRBD2 (6 bases). The length of the CDR3 is 14 residues. V was cut by 6 bases and J by 0 bases, with 10 bases left in between. This CDR3 reads CASSSSASTDTQYF. CDR3 coding DNA: TGTGCCAGCAGCTCTAGCGCCAGCACAGATACGCAGTATTTT.

In its sample, this clonotype was seen a few times. The chain combines TRBV6-5 with TRBJ1-6; TRBD1 agrees at 7 bases. The germline V gene encodes CDR1 MNHEY and CDR2 SVGAGI. This CDR3 has 14 residues. V gave up 5 bases and J gave up 4 bases; unmatched junction bases: 2. This CDR3 is CASSPTGYNSPLHF. The DNA of the CDR3 is TGTGCCAGCAGTCCGACAGGGTATAATTCACCCCTCCACTTT.

This rearrangement joins TRBV18 to TRBJ2-5; D is undetermined. V was pared by 7 bases and J by 2 bases, with 17 bases between. Per the germline V gene, CDR1 is KGHSH and CDR2 is LQKENI. This CDR3 has 15 residues. The CDR3 DNA follows: TGTGCCAGCTATGAATTGCCGAAACTTCAAGAGACCCAGTACTTC. It translates to CASYELPKLQETQYF.

This clonotype has just a few counts. The rearrangement uses TRBV11-2 and TRBJ1-1, with a possible D match to TRBD1 (6 bases). Deletions cut 5 bases from V and 2 bases from J, with 15 bases between. CDR3 size: 15 residues. Germline loops: CDR1 SGHAT, CDR2 FQNNGV. The CDR3 DNA sequence: TGTGCCAGCAGCACGGGTCGGACAGTAAACACTGAAGCTTTCTTT. This sequence encodes CASSTGRTVNTEAFF.

This clonotype was observed many times. The CDR3 carries no conserved terminal phenylalanine or tryptophan, so it likely arises from a read error. Because the CDR3's place on the DNA is in doubt, the DNA is left out and the CDR3 is given as listed by TCRdb. This sequence joins TRBV7-6 and TRBJ2-7; the table gives TRBD1 as D, unverified against the DNA. The V gene's germline CDR1 is SGHVS and CDR2 FNYEAQ. The CDR3 totals 14 residues, both ends included. This chain's CDR3 is CASSLGERQGVSAI.

This clonotype was observed a few times. This chain joins TRBV7-3 and TRBJ2-1; D is uncertain. V lost 5 bases and J 0 bases, leaving 11 bases between the germline ends. CDR3 length: 15 amino acids. From germline, CDR1 is SGHTA and CDR2 FQGTGA. The CDR3 loop reads CASSPTVSSYNEQFF. The CDR3 nucleotides read TGTGCCAGCAGCCCCACGGTGAGCTCCTACAATGAGCAGTTCTTC. The whole variable domain, remainder taken from reference TRBV7-3 and TRBJ2-1, is GAGVSQTPSNKVTEKGKYVELRCDPISGHTALYWYRQSLGQGPEFLIYFQGTGAADDSGLPNDRFFAVRPEGSVSTLKIQRTERGDSAVYLCASSPTVSSYNEQFFGPGTRLTVL.

V gene TRBV18 combines with J gene TRBJ2-5, with 7 bases lining up with TRBD2. V lost 6 bases to trimming and J lost 4 bases; unmatched junction nucleotides: 5. The CDR3 runs 13 residues. Germline V gene sequence: CDR1 KGHSH, CDR2 LQKENI. CDR3 region: CASSPGGSETQYF. The CDR3 nucleotides read TGTGCCAGCTCGCCGGGAGGATCAGAGACCCAGTACTTC.

The chain recombines TRBV28 with TRBJ2-3, with D perhaps matching TRBD1 (6 bases). The CDR3 extends over 15 amino acids. The ends were cut back, 2 bases at V and 0 bases at J, with 9 bases in the middle. Germline loops: CDR1 MDHEN, CDR2 SYDVKM. The DNA of the CDR3 is TGTGCCAGCAGTTTACAGGGGTTTAGCACAGATACGCAGTATTTT. This codes for CASSLQGFSTDTQYF.

This clonotype was recorded at least ten times. The chain couples TRBV15 to TRBJ2-1; 8 bases map to TRBD2. CDR3 length: 15 amino acids. Per germline, CDR1 LNHNV and CDR2 YYDKDF (reference sequence). V shed 3 bases and J 7 bases; nucleotides not matched to a gene: 8. The CDR3 DNA follows: TGTGCCACCAGCAGGCTTAGCGGGGTTATGAATGAGCAGTTCTTC. Amino acids: CATSRLSGVMNEQFF.

The sample holds many counts of this clonotype. The rearrangement joins TRBV28 to TRBJ1-6; 9 bases are shared with TRBD1. The junction had 14 bases not matched to a gene; V was cut back by 5 bases and J by 9 bases. CDR1 and CDR2 from the germline V gene are MDHEN and SYDVKM. CDR3 length: 17 amino acids. This CDR3 is CASSPTKAGTGISPLHF. The CDR3, as DNA: TGTGCCAGCAGTCCAACAAAGGCCGGGACAGGGATTTCACCCCTCCACTTT.

The J gene is TRBJ2-7, the V gene TRBV13, with 8 positions matching TRBD1. Germline loops: CDR1 PRHDT, CDR2 FYEKMQ (reference sequence). This CDR3 is built from 14 residues. After removal of 4 bases from V and 2 bases from J, the junction contained 4 bases not matched to a gene. The CDR3 DNA reads as TGTGCCAGCAGCTGGGACAGGTCCACCTACGAGCAGTACTTC. Translated, it gives CASSWDRSTYEQYF.

This clonotype was seen more than once but under ten times. The chain employs TRBV10-3 and TRBJ2-1; D gene uncertain. The V gene's germline CDR1 is ENHRY and CDR2 SYGVKD. The CDR3 runs to 13 residues. V was pared by 0 bases and J by 2 bases, with 2 bases between. CDR3 sequence: CAISESPYNEQFF. CDR3 DNA sequence: TGTGCCATCAGTGAGTCACCCTACAATGAGCAGTTCTTC.

The rearrangement links TRBV7-9 to TRBJ1-4, with D unclear. The V gene lost 4 bases and the J gene lost 6 bases, with 3 bases spanning the gap. The V gene's germline CDR1 is SEHNR and CDR2 FQNEAQ (reference sequence). There are 11 residues in the CDR3. The CDR3 here is CASSSDEKLFF. The CDR3 coding sequence is TGTGCCAGCAGCTCGGATGAAAAACTGTTTTTT.

This chain connects TRBV11-2 to TRBJ2-3; the D is unclear. Germline V CDR1 and CDR2: SGHAT, FQNNGV. This CDR3 is 15 amino acids long. The V gene lost 2 bases and the J gene lost 0 bases, with 9 bases spanning the gap. In DNA, the CDR3 is TGTGCCAGCAGCTTACTACCTTCTAGCACAGATACGCAGTATTTT. As protein: CASSLLPSSTDTQYF.

The chain has TRBV9 and TRBJ1-2; no reliable D call. The CDR3 covers 14 residues. Germline loops: CDR1 SGDLS, CDR2 YYNGEE. V lost 0 bases, J lost 4 bases, and 10 bases lay in between. CDR3 sequence reads: CASSVEITPYGYTF. CDR3 sequence (DNA): TGTGCCAGCAGCGTAGAGATCACCCCCTATGGCTACACCTTC.

This rearrangement joins TRBV10-2 to TRBJ2-5; 9 bases fit TRBD2. V was pared by 4 bases and J by 2 bases, with 2 bases of the junction left unmatched. The CDR3 has 14 amino acids. CDR1 is WSHSY, CDR2 SAAADI, per germline. The CDR3 DNA reads TGCGCCAGCAGTGTGACTAGCGGACAAGAGACCCAGTACTTC. Translation: CASSVTSGQETQYF.

This clonotype was seen more than once but under ten times. The chain has TRBV28 and TRBJ1-5; 7 nucleotides align to TRBD1. Germline V gene lookup returns CDR1 MDHEN and CDR2 SYDVKM. CDR3 length: 14 residues. V lost 4 bases to trimming and J lost 8 bases; unmatched junction nucleotides: 8. CDR3 residues: CASSSPTGYKPQHF. CDR3 nucleotide sequence: TGTGCCAGCAGTTCGCCGACAGGGTATAAGCCCCAGCATTTT. The full variable domain, completed using reference TRBV28 and TRBJ1-5, is DVKVTQSSRYLVKRTGEKVFLECVQDMDHENMFWYRQDPGLGLRLIYFSYDVKMKEKGDIPEGYSVSREKKERFSLILESASTNQTSMYLCASSSPTGYKPQHFGDGTRLSIL.

A few counts support this clonotype. The chain joins TRBV18 to TRBJ1-2; maybe TRBD1 (5 bases). The CDR3 extends over 12 amino acids. CDR1 is KGHSH, CDR2 LQKENI, per germline. The V and J ends lost 5 bases and 5 bases respectively, with 9 bases between them. CDR3 region: CASSADRYGYTF. CDR3 coding DNA: TGTGCCAGCTCAGCCGACAGATATGGCTACACCTTC.

In this sample, this clonotype turned up once. The V call is TRBV11-3, the J call TRBJ2-3; 13 bases match TRBD2. Per germline, CDR1 SGHNT and CDR2 YENEEA. The CDR3 sequence is 15 residues long. Losses at the gene ends were 5 bases for V and 4 bases for J; bases not matched to a gene: 3. The CDR3: CASSGLAGAADTQYF. The CDR3 DNA reads TGTGCCAGCAGCGGACTAGCGGGGGCGGCAGATACGCAGTATTTT. Filled out from reference TRBV11-3 and TRBJ2-3, the complete variable domain reads EAGVVQSPRYKIIEKKQPVAFWCNPISGHNTLYWYLQNLGQGPELLIRYENEEAVDDSQLPKDRFSAERLKGVDSTLKIQPAELGDSAVYLCASSGLAGAADTQYFGPGTRLTVL.